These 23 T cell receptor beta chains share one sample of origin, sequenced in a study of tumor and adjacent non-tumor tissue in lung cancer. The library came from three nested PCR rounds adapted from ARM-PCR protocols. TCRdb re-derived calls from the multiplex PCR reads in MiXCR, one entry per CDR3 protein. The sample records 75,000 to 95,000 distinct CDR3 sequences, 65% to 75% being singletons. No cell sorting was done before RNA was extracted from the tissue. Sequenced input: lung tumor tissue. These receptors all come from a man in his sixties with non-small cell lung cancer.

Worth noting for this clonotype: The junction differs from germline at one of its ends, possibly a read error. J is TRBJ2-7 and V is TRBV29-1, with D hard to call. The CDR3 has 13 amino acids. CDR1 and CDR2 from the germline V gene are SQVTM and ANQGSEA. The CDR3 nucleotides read TGCACCGTTGGAACGAAAACCCAAGGCGAGCAGTACTTC. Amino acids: CTVGTKTQGEQYF.

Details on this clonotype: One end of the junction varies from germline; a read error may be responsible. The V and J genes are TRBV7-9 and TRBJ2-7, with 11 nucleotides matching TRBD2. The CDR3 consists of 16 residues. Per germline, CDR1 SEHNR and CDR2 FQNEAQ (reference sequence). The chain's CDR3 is CASSLEGTSGVSERYF. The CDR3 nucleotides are TGTGCCAGCAGCTTAGAAGGGACTAGCGGAGTGAGCGAGCGGTACTTC.

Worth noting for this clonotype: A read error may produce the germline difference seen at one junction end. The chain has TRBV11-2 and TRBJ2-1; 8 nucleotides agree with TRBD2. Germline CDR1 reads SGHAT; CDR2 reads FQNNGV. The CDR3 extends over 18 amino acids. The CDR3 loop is CTSSFVITSGPLHNEQFF. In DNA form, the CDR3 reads TGTACCAGCAGCTTTGTTATAACTAGCGGTCCGTTGCACAATGAGCAGTTCTTC.

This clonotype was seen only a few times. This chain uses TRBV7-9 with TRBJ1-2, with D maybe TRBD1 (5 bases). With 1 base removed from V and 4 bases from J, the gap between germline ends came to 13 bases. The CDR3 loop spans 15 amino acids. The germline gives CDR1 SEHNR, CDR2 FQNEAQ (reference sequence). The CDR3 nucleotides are TGTGCCAGCAGCTTAGGGGTGGGGGAGAGCTATGGCTACACCTTC. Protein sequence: CASSLGVGESYGYTF.

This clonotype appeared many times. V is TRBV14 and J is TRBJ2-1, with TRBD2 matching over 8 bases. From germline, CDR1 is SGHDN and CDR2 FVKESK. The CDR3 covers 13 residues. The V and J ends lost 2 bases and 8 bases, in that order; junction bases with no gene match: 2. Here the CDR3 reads CASSQRGRYEQFF. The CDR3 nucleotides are TGTGCCAGCAGCCAACGCGGGAGGTATGAGCAGTTCTTC.

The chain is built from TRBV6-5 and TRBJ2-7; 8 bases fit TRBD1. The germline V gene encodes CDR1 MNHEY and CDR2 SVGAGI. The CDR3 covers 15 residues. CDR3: CFSSPGGQAPYEQYF. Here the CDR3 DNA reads TGTTTCAGCAGCCCCGGGGGACAGGCCCCCTACGAGCAGTACTTC.

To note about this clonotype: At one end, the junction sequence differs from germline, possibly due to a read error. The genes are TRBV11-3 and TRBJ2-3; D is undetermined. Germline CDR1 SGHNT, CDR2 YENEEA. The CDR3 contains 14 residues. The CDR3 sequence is CAISLVGYIYTQYF. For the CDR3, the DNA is TGTGCCATCAGCTTAGTCGGCTACATATACACGCAGTATTTT.

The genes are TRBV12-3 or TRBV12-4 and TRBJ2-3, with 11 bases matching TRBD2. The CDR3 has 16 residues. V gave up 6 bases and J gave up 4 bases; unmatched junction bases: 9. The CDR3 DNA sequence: TGTGCCAGCAGCTACGGAGTAGCGGGAGGGTCAGATACGCAGTATTTT. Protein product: CASSYGVAGGSDTQYF.

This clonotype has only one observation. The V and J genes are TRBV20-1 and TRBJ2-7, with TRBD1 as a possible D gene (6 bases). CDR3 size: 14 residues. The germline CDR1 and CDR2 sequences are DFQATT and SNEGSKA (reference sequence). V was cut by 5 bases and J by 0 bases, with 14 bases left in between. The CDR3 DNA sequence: TGCAGTGCTTTTAATCCCAGGGGCTCCTACGAGCAGTACTTC. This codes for CSAFNPRGSYEQYF.

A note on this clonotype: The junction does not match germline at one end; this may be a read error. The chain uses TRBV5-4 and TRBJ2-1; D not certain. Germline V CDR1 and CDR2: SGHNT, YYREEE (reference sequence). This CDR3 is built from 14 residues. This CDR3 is CTSSPTWANNEQFF. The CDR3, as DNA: TGTACCAGCAGTCCGACCTGGGCCAACAATGAGCAGTTCTTC.

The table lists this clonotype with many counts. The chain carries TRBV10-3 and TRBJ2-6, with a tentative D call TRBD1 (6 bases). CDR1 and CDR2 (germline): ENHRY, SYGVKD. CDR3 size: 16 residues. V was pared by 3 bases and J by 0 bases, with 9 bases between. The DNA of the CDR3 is TGTGCCATCAGTGACAGGGGAAGCTCTGGGGCCAACGTCCTGACTTTC. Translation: CAISDRGSSGANVLTF.

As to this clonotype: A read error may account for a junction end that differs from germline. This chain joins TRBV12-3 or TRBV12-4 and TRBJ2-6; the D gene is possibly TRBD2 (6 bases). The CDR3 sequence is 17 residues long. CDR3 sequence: CASSPGTPVSGANVLTF. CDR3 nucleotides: TGTGCTAGCAGCCCTGGGACTCCTGTCTCTGGGGCCAACGTCCTGACTTTC.

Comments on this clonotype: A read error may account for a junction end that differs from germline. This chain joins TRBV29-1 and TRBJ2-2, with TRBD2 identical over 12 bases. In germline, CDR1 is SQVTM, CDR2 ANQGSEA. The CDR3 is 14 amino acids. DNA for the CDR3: TGCGGCGTTGAACTAGCGGGAGGAACTGGGGAGCTGTTTTTT. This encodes CGVELAGGTGELFF.

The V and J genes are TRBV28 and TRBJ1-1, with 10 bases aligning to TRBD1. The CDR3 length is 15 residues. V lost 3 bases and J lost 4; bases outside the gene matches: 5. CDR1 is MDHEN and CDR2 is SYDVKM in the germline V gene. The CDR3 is CASSLTGGWGTEAFF. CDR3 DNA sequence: TGTGCCAGCAGTTTGACAGGGGGCTGGGGCACTGAAGCTTTCTTT. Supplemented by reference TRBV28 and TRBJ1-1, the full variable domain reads DVKVTQSSRYLVKRTGEKVFLECVQDMDHENMFWYRQDPGLGLRLIYFSYDVKMKEKGDIPEGYSVSREKKERFSLILESASTNQTSMYLCASSLTGGWGTEAFFGQGTRLTVV.

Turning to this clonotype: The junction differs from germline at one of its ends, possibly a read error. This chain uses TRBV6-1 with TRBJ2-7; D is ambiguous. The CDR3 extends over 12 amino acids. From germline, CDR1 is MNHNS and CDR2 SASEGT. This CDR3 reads CATSDRSYEQCF. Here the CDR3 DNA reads TGTGCCACCAGTGATCGGTCCTACGAGCAGTGCTTC.

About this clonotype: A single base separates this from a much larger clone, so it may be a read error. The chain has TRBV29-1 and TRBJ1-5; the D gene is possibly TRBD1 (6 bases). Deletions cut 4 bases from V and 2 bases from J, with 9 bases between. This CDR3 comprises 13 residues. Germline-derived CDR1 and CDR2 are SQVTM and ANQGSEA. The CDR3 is CSVAKGGNQPQHF. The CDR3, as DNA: TGCAGCGTTGCTAAGGGGGGCAATCAGCCCCAGCATTTT.

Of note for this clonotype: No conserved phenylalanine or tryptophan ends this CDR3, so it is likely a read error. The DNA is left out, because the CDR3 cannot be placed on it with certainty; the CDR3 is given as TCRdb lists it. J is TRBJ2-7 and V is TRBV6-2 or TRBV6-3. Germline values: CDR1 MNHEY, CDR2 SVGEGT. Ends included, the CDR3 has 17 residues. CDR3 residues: CASSYGYASGRPYEQCL.

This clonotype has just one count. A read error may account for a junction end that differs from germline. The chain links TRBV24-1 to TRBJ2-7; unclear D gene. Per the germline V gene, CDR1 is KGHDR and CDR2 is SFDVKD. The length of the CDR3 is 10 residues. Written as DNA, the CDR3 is TGTGCCACCAGTTGCAGCGAGCATTACTTC. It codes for CATSCSEHYF.

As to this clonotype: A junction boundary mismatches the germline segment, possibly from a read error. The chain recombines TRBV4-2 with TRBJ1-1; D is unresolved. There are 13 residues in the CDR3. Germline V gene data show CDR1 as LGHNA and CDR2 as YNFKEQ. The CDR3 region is CASSQEEGGVAFF. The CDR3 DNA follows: TGCGCCAGCAGCCAAGAAGAGGGAGGTGTAGCTTTCTTT.

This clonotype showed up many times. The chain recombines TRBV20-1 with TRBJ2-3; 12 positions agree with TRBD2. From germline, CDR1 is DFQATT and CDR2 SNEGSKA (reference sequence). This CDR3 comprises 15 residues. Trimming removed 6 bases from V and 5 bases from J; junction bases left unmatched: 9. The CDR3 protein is CSASSGRAGVDTQYF. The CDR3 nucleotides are TGCAGTGCCTCTAGCGGGAGGGCCGGGGTAGATACGCAGTATTTT.

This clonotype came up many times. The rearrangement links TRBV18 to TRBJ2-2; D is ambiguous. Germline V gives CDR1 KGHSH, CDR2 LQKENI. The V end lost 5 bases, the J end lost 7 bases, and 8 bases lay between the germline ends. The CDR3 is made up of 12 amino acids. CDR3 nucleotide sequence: TGTGCCAGCTCAAGGACGGTCGGGGAGCTGTTTTTT. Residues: CASSRTVGELFF. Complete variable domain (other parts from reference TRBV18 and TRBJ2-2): NAGVMQNPRHLVRRRGQEARLRCSPMKGHSHVYWYRQLPEEGLKFMVYLQKENIIDESGMPKERFSAEFPKEGPSILRIQQVVRGDSAAYFCASSRTVGELFFGEGSRLTVL.

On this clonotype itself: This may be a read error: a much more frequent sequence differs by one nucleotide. CDR3 sequence: CSARSEGARNEQFF. The CDR3 DNA reads as TGCAGTGCTAGGAGCGAGGGGGCTAGGAATGAGCAGTTCTTC. The V and J genes are TRBV20-1 and TRBJ2-1; the match to TRBD1 covers 7 bases. Germline V gene lookup returns CDR1 DFQATT and CDR2 SNEGSKA (reference sequence). Unmatched junction bases numbered 9, after V lost 3 bases and J lost 7 bases. The CDR3 length is 14 residues.

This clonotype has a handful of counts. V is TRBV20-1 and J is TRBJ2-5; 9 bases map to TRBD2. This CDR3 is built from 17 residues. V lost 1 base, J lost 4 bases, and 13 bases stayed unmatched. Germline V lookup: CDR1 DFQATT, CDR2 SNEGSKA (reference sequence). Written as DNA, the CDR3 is TGCAGTGCTAGAGGGCTAGCGGGGTCGCCAGGGGGAGAGACCCAGTACTTC. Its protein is CSARGLAGSPGGETQYF.